The 13 T cell receptor beta chains in this list originate from one sample, sequenced in a study of Graves' ophthalmopathy and Graves' hyperthyroidism. The TCR beta CDR3 regions underwent amplification from RNA transcripts. The authors performed first-round RT-PCR with HTBI primers and then a second-round multiplex PCR. TCRdb reanalysed the multiplex PCR reads using MiXCR and keeps one entry per CDR3 protein. The sample consists of about 620,000 distinct CDR3 sequences, 20% to 25% of them appearing once. Specimen: peripheral blood. All receptors derive from a woman aged 18 to 35 with stable Graves' hyperthyroidism. Some clones in this sample may be carry-over from other donors' samples.

V and J are TRBV11-2 and TRBJ2-2; a possible D gene is TRBD1 (7 bases). Trimming removed 6 bases from V and 1 base from J, with 15 bases in between. CDR1 is SGHAT, CDR2 FQNNGV, per germline. The CDR3 has 16 amino acids. The CDR3 loop reads CASRRAQGGNTGELFF. CDR3 sequence (DNA): TGTGCCAGCAGACGAGCCCAGGGGGGGAACACCGGGGAGCTGTTTTTT.

This clonotype was seen at least ten times. The chain uses TRBV30 and TRBJ1-1; D perhaps matches TRBD1 (5 bases). The CDR3 runs to 15 residues. Germline V gene data show CDR1 as GTSNPN and CDR2 as SVGIG (reference sequence). The V and J ends lost 0 bases and 7 bases respectively, with 18 bases between them. The CDR3: CAWSVSAGLGGEAFF. The DNA of the CDR3 is TGTGCCTGGAGTGTCTCGGCAGGGTTGGGGGGTGAAGCTTTCTTT. Combining the CDR3 with reference TRBV30 and TRBJ1-1 gives the whole variable domain SQTIHQWPATLVQPVGSPLSLECTVEGTSNPNLYWYRQAAGRGLQLLFYSVGIGQISSEVPQNLSASRPQDRQFILSSKKLLLSDSGFYLCAWSVSAGLGGEAFFGQGTRLTVV.

This clonotype was counted at least ten times. This rearrangement joins TRBV6-2 or TRBV6-3 to TRBJ2-2, with 8 bases matching TRBD1. V dropped 0 bases and J dropped 4; count of bases not matched to a gene: 4. Germline V CDR1 and CDR2: MNHEY, SVGEGT. CDR3 length: 16 residues. The CDR3 protein is CASSYSDRGGTGELFF. The CDR3 bases are TGTGCCAGCAGTTACTCCGACAGGGGTGGCACCGGGGAGCTGTTTTTT.

This clonotype was picked up many times. The chain has TRBV6-1 and TRBJ1-1; D gene ambiguous. CDR1 and CDR2 from the germline V gene are MNHNS and SASEGT. Trimming stripped 6 bases from V and 3 bases from J, with 20 bases between. This CDR3 contains 16 residues. The CDR3 nucleotides read TGTGCCAGCAGGAACACTACTTCGGGTTATTACACTGAAGCTTTCTTT. It encodes CASRNTTSGYYTEAFF.

This clonotype was found many times. The V and J genes are TRBV12-5 and TRBJ1-1; a possible D gene is TRBD1 (5 bases). Trimming removed 0 bases at V and 1 base at J, with 15 bases between. Germline CDR1 reads LGHNT; CDR2 reads FRNRAP. The CDR3 runs to 17 residues. CDR3 sequence reads: CASGLVTGPLKNTEAFF. In DNA form, the CDR3 reads TGTGCTAGTGGTTTGGTAACAGGACCACTAAAGAACACTGAAGCTTTCTTT.

This clonotype was detected only a few times. The rearrangement links TRBV6-1 to TRBJ1-5; D unresolved. CDR3 length: 14 residues. The V end was cut by 3 bases, the J end by 6 bases, with 12 bases between. Germline V gene data show CDR1 as MNHNS and CDR2 as SASEGT. The CDR3 spells CASSETTPIQPQHF. The CDR3 bases are TGTGCCAGCAGTGAGACTACCCCGATTCAGCCCCAGCATTTT.

At least ten counts were recorded for this clonotype. The rearrangement uses TRBV6-5 and TRBJ1-1; no definite D call. The CDR3 has 15 residues. V was cut by 0 bases and J by 0 bases, with 8 bases left in between. Germline CDR1 MNHEY, CDR2 SVGAGI. CDR3 DNA sequence: TGTGCCAGCAGTTACTCGTCGGGAGTGAACACTGAAGCTTTCTTT. Protein sequence: CASSYSSGVNTEAFF.

This clonotype was recorded many times. The chain is built from TRBV6-5 and TRBJ1-6; D is perhaps TRBD1 (5 bases). The V gene lost 2 bases and the J gene lost 8 bases, with 13 bases spanning the gap. Germline V gene sequence: CDR1 MNHEY, CDR2 SVGAGI. The CDR3 totals 15 residues. The CDR3: CASSYGRDGHSPLHF. As DNA, the CDR3 is TGTGCCAGCAGTTACGGCCGGGACGGACATTCACCCCTCCACTTT.

This clonotype has ten or more counts. The V call is TRBV6-5, the J call TRBJ1-6; the D is unclear. The germline V gene has CDR1 MNHEY and CDR2 SVGAGI. The CDR3 is made up of 14 amino acids. V was pared by 3 bases and J by 10 bases, with 13 bases between. DNA for the CDR3: TGTGCCAGCAGTTATTCCAGGCAGGAATCACCCCTCCACTTT. Protein product: CASSYSRQESPLHF.

This clonotype was counted many times. The rearrangement links TRBV7-2 to TRBJ1-1; D call uncertain. Germline CDR1 and CDR2: SGHTA and FQGNSA. This CDR3 region has 12 residues. V dropped 8 bases and J dropped 5 bases, with 12 bases sitting between them. This CDR3 reads CASGGGRTEAFF. CDR3 nucleotides: TGTGCCAGCGGCGGAGGCAGAACTGAAGCTTTCTTT.

This clonotype turned up a few times. The genes are TRBV6-2 or TRBV6-3 and TRBJ1-1; perhaps TRBD1 as D (5 bases). Germline V lookup: CDR1 MNHEY, CDR2 SVGEGT. This CDR3 region has 13 residues. Trimming took 7 bases from V and 1 from J, leaving 10 bases between them. CDR3 in DNA: TGTGCCAGCACAGGGCAAACGAACACTGAAGCTTTCTTT. Protein product: CASTGQTNTEAFF.

This clonotype was observed many times. The chain joins TRBV11-1 to TRBJ2-7; 10 positions agree with TRBD1. V lost 5 bases, J lost 1 base, and 8 bases stayed unmatched. Germline CDR1 reads SGHAT; CDR2 reads FQDESV (reference sequence). The CDR3 totals 16 residues. This CDR3 reads CASSPPTDRGSYEQYF. The CDR3 DNA follows: TGTGCCAGCAGCCCCCCGACGGACAGGGGGTCCTACGAGCAGTACTTC. The complete variable domain, with remaining parts taken from reference TRBV11-1 and TRBJ2-7, reads EAEVAQSPRYKITEKSQAVAFWCDPISGHATLYWYRQILGQGPELLVQFQDESVVDDSQLPKDRFSAERLKGVDSTLKIQPAELGDSAMYLCASSPPTDRGSYEQYFGPGTRLTVT.

This clonotype was detected a few times. This chain uses TRBV5-1 with TRBJ1-5, with 9 bases matching TRBD1. CDR1 and CDR2 (germline): SGHRS, YFSETQ. Trimming at V came to 4 bases and at J to 3 bases, leaving 11 bases not matched to a gene. This CDR3 has 17 residues. This chain's CDR3 is CASSEGQGGGNNQPQHF. The DNA of the CDR3 is TGCGCCAGCAGCGAGGGACAGGGTGGGGGTAACAATCAGCCCCAGCATTTT.